This entry lists 8 T cell receptor beta chains sequenced from one sample in a study of T-cell memory formation after mild COVID-19. Each CDR3 protein gets one entry after TCRdb re-called the 5' RACE reads with MiXCR. Of a few hundred thousand distinct CDR3 sequences listed, 20% to 25% were seen once; the top ten hold roughly an eighth. Sample: PBMCs or a T cell subset sorted from them (not recorded which). Receptors were obtained from an adult woman who had mild COVID-19 (a few samples of this study predate the infection). Cell type and time point are not known.

The J gene is TRBJ2-7, the V gene TRBV12-3 or TRBV12-4; no definite D call. The V gene lost 1 base and the J gene lost 1 base, with 11 bases spanning the gap. The CDR3 consists of 15 residues. Written as DNA, the CDR3 is TGTGCCAGCAGTTTAGTAACAGCGTTATCCTACGAGCAGTACTTC. It codes for CASSLVTALSYEQYF.

The V call is TRBV6-5, the J call TRBJ2-1, with 9 bases identical to TRBD1. The CDR3 contains 14 residues. CDR1 and CDR2 from the germline V gene are MNHEY and SVGAGI. V gave up 10 bases and J gave up 7 bases; unmatched junction bases: 11. In nucleotides, the CDR3 is TGTGCCACCGAGCCGGGACAGGGTTGGAATGAGCAGTTCTTC. Its protein is CATEPGQGWNEQFF.

This rearrangement joins TRBV6-5 to TRBJ1-2, with no clear D. V lost 0 bases and J 6 bases, leaving 11 bases between the germline ends. CDR3 size: 14 residues. Germline V lookup: CDR1 MNHEY, CDR2 SVGAGI. CDR3 DNA: TGTGCCAGCAGTTACTCCGACAACCGACATGGCTACACCTTC. This sequence encodes CASSYSDNRHGYTF.

This clonotype has a count of ten or more. In nucleotides, the CDR3 is TGTGCCAGCAGCCCAGGGACAGGTGAAGCTTTCTTT. It is translated as CASSPGTGEAFF. The V gene is TRBV7-6, the J gene TRBJ1-1; 8 bases fit TRBD1. Germline assignment: CDR1 SGHVS and CDR2 FNYEAQ. The CDR3 is 12 residues long. Trimming cost V 5 bases and J 7 bases; bases outside gene matches: 3.

This chain links TRBV5-1 with TRBJ2-1, with 10 nucleotides matching TRBD2. CDR3 length equals 17 residues. After removal of 4 bases from V and 7 bases from J, the junction contained 14 bases not matched to a gene. The germline gives CDR1 SGHRS, CDR2 YFSETQ. DNA for the CDR3: TGCGCCAGCAGCGCGAGCGGGGGGGATTTAGCATCTAATGAGCAGTTCTTC. Residues: CASSASGGDLASNEQFF.

This clonotype was recorded a few times. The chain uses TRBV9 and TRBJ1-2; no definite D call. Per germline, CDR1 SGDLS and CDR2 YYNGEE. The CDR3 runs 12 residues. Trimming took 6 bases from V and 7 from J, leaving 13 bases between them. In DNA form, the CDR3 reads TGTGCCAGCAACGAAGGGTTAGGTGGCTACACCTTC. Protein sequence: CASNEGLGGYTF.

CDR3 nucleotide sequence: TGCGCCAGCAGCTTCAAGGGAGTTGCGGATACGCAGTATTTT. It yields the protein CASSFKGVADTQYF. The chain links TRBV5-1 to TRBJ2-3; maybe TRBD2 (5 bases). Trimming removed 2 bases at V and 6 bases at J, with 13 bases between. The CDR3 sequence is 14 residues long. CDR1 and CDR2 from the germline V gene are SGHRS and YFSETQ. Looking up the rest from reference TRBV5-1 and TRBJ2-3 gives the full variable domain: KAGVTQTPRYLIKTRGQQVTLSCSPISGHRSVSWYQQTPGQGLQFLFEYFSETQRNKGNFPGRFSGRQFSNSRSEMNVSTLELGDSALYLCASSFKGVADTQYFGPGTRLTVL.

V usage is TRBV9 and J usage is TRBJ2-7, with 10 bases aligning to TRBD2. The V segment lost 0 bases and the J segment 5 bases; nucleotides outside the gene matches: 2. The CDR3 consists of 14 residues. Germline CDR1 and CDR2: SGDLS and YYNGEE. CDR3 coding DNA: TGTGCCAGCAGCGTAGGACTAGCGGGTCACGAGCAGTACTTC. This sequence encodes CASSVGLAGHEQYF.